This is a list of T cell receptor beta chains from one sample in a study of T cells in Graves' hyperthyroidism and ophthalmopathy. TCRdb processed the multiplex PCR reads anew with MiXCR; each CDR3 protein has one entry. The sample yields 360,000 or so distinct CDR3 sequences, 15% to 20% seen once. The sequenced sample was blood. Every receptor here comes from a woman aged 40 to 55 with Graves' ophthalmopathy. The CDR3 runs from the conserved cysteine through the conserved F or W.

len	j_gene	v_gene	CDR3aa
14	TRBJ2-7	TRBV12-3/TRBV12-4	CASSPHRGDNEQYF
14	TRBJ1-5	TRBV12-3/TRBV12-4	CASSSTRGNQPQHF
14	TRBJ1-1	TRBV7-9	CASSHGQRNTEAFF
13	TRBJ1-5	TRBV12-3/TRBV12-4	CASSTGGNQPQHF
12	TRBJ2-7	TRBV29-1	CSVALWTSEQYF
19	TRBJ2-5	TRBV5-1	CASSHGRASRAGVGETQYF
14	TRBJ2-7	TRBV7-2	CASSLLHGPYEQYF
16	TRBJ1-2	TRBV4-1	CASSQTMDATNYGYTF
15	TRBJ2-2	TRBV5-1	CASSSGTSGRSELFF
16	TRBJ2-7	TRBV12-3/TRBV12-4	CASSPGLAGGIYEQYF
16	TRBJ1-6	TRBV9	CASSVGAEGENSPLHF
15	TRBJ2-2	TRBV29-1	CSVEASRGSTGELFF
17	TRBJ2-5	TRBV30	CAWSVRVWPPTQETQYF
14	TRBJ2-2	TRBV28	CASSLLRDTGELFF
14	TRBJ1-5	TRBV9	CASSVGGGSQPQHF
14	TRBJ2-7	TRBV12-3/TRBV12-4	CASSATGGSYEQYF
17	TRBJ2-4	TRBV6-2/TRBV6-3	CASKTSGRWGSKNIQYF
13	TRBJ2-5	TRBV12-3/TRBV12-4	CATSVSPKETQYF
13	TRBJ2-5	TRBV28	CASSLRGQETQYF
12	TRBJ2-7	TRBV25-1	CASSEYPYEQYF
16	TRBJ2-5	TRBV7-2	CASRPVGQGRKETQYF
15	TRBJ2-5	TRBV7-9	CASSRDRGIRETQYF
13	TRBJ1-5	TRBV6-2/TRBV6-3	CASSSRTAHPQHF
13	TRBJ2-7	TRBV6-1	CASSPRQFYEQYF
19	TRBJ2-6	TRBV9	CASSPQGQGTFTGANVLTF
16	TRBJ2-7	TRBV3-1	CASSLRTSGVAYEQYF
12	TRBJ1-5	TRBV12-3/TRBV12-4	CASSFFGQPQHF
15	TRBJ2-7	TRBV7-2	CASSRGLAGDYEQYF
15	TRBJ1-1	TRBV25-1	CASSGQGTMNTEAFF
16	TRBJ2-2	TRBV7-9	CASSSSWESVTGELFF
16	TRBJ2-7	TRBV28	CASVLAGVASSYEQYF
13	TRBJ1-1	TRBV6-5	CASSRNMNTEAFF
15	TRBJ1-3	TRBV11-2	CASSLGGTSGNTIYF
16	TRBJ2-7	TRBV14	CASSQEPAVRSYEQYF
15	TRBJ1-5	TRBV27	CASSLCEALRQPQHF
12	TRBJ1-1	TRBV7-9	CASGGRNTEAFF
16	TRBJ2-7	TRBV12-3/TRBV12-4	CASSLVPGTGGGEQYF
13	TRBJ1-2	TRBV6-5	CASSYDDLYGYTF
14	TRBJ1-1	TRBV19	CASSTREVGTEAFF
17	TRBJ2-7	TRBV6-2/TRBV6-3	CASSPRASYRLTYEQYF
15	TRBJ2-5	TRBV12-3/TRBV12-4	CASSADRGRGETQYF
14	TRBJ1-2	TRBV28	CASSISWDGNGYTF
19	TRBJ2-6	TRBV6-4	CATHDPGLASPSGANVLTF
18	TRBJ1-2	TRBV6-2/TRBV6-3	CASSYVTGDWYSTYGYTF
14	TRBJ2-4	TRBV12-3/TRBV12-4	CASSFIRDKNIQYF
14	TRBJ2-2	TRBV24-1	CATSGPGGTGELFF
14	TRBJ1-5	TRBV6-1	CASSPSLAGATRHF
13	TRBJ1-6	TRBV7-2	CASSSGPNSPLHF